Given below is one TCR beta chain in context. Its specificity is not known. Possible read error: a much larger clone is one base away. This entry belongs to a study of T cell repertoires in cytomegalovirus infection. Study details: Both a matching HLA type and CMV infection were indicated by public TCR beta signatures. Broader study findings: HLA-C-restricted, CMV-specific TCR beta clonotypes were dominant ex vivo.

The CDR3 length is 13 residues. From germline, CDR1 is MNHEY and CDR2 SVGAGI. One entry per CDR3 protein, called by TCRdb with MiXCR from the reads. The repertoire has 500,000 or so distinct CDR3 sequences, approximately 15% of them found once; the top ten carry about 24%. Sequenced material: CD8+ T cells from PBMCs. This chain connects TRBV6-5 to TRBJ2-1; D might be TRBD2 (5 bases). This TCR came from a human donor in good health (CMV status not recorded). Some clones in this sample may be carry-over from other donors' samples. DNA for the CDR3: TGTTCCAGCAGTCCCTCTAGCCGCAATGAGCAGTTCTTC. The encoded protein is CSSSPSSRNEQFF.